Below are 2 T cell receptor beta chains sequenced from a single sample in a study of tumor-infiltrating lymphocytes in primary liver carcinoma. Priming with a constant-region primer yielded TCR beta cDNA from roughly 0.45 ug total RNA. Slightly modified ARM-PCR, run as three nested multiplex PCR rounds, produced the TCR beta libraries. It was with TRBV1-TRBV30 forward primers and a C-beta reverse primer that the first two PCR rounds were run, at 10 to 11 cycles each. MiXCR, run by TCRdb on the multiplex PCR reads, gives a single entry per CDR3 protein. This sample carries 35,000 to 50,000 distinct CDR3 sequences, more than 70% of them seen once, and the ten largest clones take around 40%. Unsorted bulk tissue of about 17-32 mg yielded co-extracted RNA and DNA. Sequencing was done on a sample of tumor-adjacent normal liver tissue. These receptors were taken from a woman in her twenties or thirties with primary liver carcinoma and hepatitis B virus infection.

Worth noting for this clonotype: The conserved phenylalanine or tryptophan normally closing the CDR3 is absent here, so this likely arose from a read error. The V gene is TRBV11-3, the J gene TRBJ2-3, with 8 positions matching TRBD2. The germline gives CDR1 SGHNT, CDR2 YENEEA. The junction had 14 bases not matched to a gene; V was cut back by 1 base and J by 2 bases. The CDR3 extends over 19 amino acids. The CDR3 is CASSLGFGAGAGDTDTQYY. DNA of the CDR3: TGTGCCAGCAGCTTAGGATTTGGAGCGGGAGCAGGAGACACAGATACGCAGTATTAT.

V gene TRBV11-2 combines with J gene TRBJ2-3; TRBD1 matches at 7 bases. The CDR3 has 16 residues. Germline V lookup: CDR1 SGHAT, CDR2 FQNNGV. V shed 11 bases and J 0 bases; nucleotides not matched to a gene: 14. CDR3 nucleotides: TGTGCCGGCACTCGCAGAGGGGGCCTAAGCACAGATACGCAGTATTTT. It specifies CAGTRRGGLSTDTQYF.